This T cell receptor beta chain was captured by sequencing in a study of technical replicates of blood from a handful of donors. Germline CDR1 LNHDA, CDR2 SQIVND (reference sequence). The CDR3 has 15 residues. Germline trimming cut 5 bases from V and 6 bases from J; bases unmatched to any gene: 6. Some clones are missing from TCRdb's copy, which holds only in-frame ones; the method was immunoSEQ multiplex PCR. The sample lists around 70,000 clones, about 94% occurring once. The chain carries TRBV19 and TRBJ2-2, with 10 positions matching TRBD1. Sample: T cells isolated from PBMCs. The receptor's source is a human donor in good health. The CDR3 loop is CASSLQDRGAGELFF. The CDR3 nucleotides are TGTGCCAGTAGTCTTCAGGACAGGGGGGCCGGGGAGCTGTTTTTT.